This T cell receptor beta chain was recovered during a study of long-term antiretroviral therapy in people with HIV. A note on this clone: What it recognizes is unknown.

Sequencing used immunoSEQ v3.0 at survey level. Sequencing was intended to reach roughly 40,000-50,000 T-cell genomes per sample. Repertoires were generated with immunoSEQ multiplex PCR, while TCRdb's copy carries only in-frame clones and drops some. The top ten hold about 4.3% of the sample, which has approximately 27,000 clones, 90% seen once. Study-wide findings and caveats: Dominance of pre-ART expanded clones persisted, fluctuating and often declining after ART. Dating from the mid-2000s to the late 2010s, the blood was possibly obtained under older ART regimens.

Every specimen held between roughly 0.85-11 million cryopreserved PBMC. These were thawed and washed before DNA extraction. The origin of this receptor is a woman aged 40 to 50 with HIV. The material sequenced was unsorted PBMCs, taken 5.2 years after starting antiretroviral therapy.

This chain's CDR3 is CASSRGGGTGELFF. The CDR3, as DNA: TGTGCCAGCAGCCGCGGGGGAGGCACCGGGGAGCTGTTTTTT. This sequence joins TRBV27 and TRBJ2-2; 7 bases map to TRBD2. Germline V gene sequence: CDR1 MNHEY, CDR2 SMNVEV (reference sequence). The V gene end was trimmed by 6 bases and the J gene end by 4 bases; junction bases not matched to a gene: 5. The CDR3 covers 14 residues.